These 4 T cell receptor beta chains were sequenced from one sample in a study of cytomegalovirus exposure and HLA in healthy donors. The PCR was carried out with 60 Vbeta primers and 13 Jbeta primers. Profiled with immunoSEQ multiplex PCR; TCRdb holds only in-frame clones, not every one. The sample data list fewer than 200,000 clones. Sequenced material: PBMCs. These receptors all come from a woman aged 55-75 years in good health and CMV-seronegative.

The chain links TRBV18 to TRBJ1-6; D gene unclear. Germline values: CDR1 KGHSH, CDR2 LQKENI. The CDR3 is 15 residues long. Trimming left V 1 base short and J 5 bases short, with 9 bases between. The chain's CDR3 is CASSPQGVDNSPLHF. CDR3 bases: TGTGCCAGCTCACCACAGGGAGTCGATAATTCACCCCTCCACTTT.

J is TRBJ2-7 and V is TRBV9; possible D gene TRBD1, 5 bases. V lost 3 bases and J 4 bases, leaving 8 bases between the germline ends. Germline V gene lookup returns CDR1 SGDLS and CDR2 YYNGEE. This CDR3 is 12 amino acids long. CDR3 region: CASSDKGYEQYF. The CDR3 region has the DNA TGTGCCAGCAGCGATAAGGGGTACGAGCAGTACTTC. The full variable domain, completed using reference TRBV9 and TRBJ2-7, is DSGVTQTPKHLITATGQRVTLRCSPRSGDLSVYWYQQSLDQGLQFLIQYYNGEERAKGNILERFSAQQFPDLHSELNLSSLELGDSALYFCASSDKGYEQYFGPGTRLTVT.

CDR3 DNA: TGTGCCAGCCACAGGGGTTCAACTAATGAAAAACTGTTTTTT. It codes for CASHRGSTNEKLFF. This chain links TRBV19 with TRBJ1-4, with 7 bases that match TRBD1. Trimming took 9 bases from V and 0 from J; bases not matched to a gene: 4. The V gene's germline CDR1 is LNHDA and CDR2 SQIVND (reference sequence). This CDR3 has 14 amino acids.

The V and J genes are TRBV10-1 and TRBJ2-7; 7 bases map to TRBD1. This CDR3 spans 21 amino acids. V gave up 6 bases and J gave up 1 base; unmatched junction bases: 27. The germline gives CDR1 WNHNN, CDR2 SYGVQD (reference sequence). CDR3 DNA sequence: TGCGCCAGCAGACAACCTCGGGGACAGAAACTCAGGGGCTTAGGGTCCTACGAGCAGTACTTC. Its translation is CASRQPRGQKLRGLGSYEQYF.